This T cell receptor (beta chain) came from a study of post-analysis software for immune sequencing data. Study-wide points: TRBV segments more frequent in patients than in controls numbered roughly 5 and included TRBV5-6, TRBV5-1 and TRBV20-1. Significantly lower normalized Chao1 diversity was found in patients with multiple sclerosis relative to controls. Under F measure analysis, samples from one preparation batch co-clustered strongly.

CDR3 length equals 16 residues. CDR1 and CDR2 (germline): SNHLY, FYNNEI. Germline trimming cut 4 bases from V and 4 bases from J; bases unmatched to any gene: 7. Built from TCR beta cDNA, the libraries had unique molecular identifiers in them. It was from roughly 1 to 10 million T cells that approximately 500,000 cDNA molecules came. A single record per CDR3 protein comes from TCRdb applying MiXCR to the PCR reads. The table includes about 680,000 distinct CDR3 sequences, more than 50% detected once. On this clonotype itself: Its specificity is not known.

The specimen was blood. This receptor was taken from a girl aged 2 to 9 with multiple sclerosis. The chain couples TRBV2 to TRBJ2-6, with TRBD2 matching 7 bases. CDR3 region: CASSVLGGPGANVLTF. Here the CDR3 DNA reads TGTGCCAGCAGTGTTCTGGGAGGGCCCGGGGCCAACGTCCTGACTTTC.